The present T cell receptor beta chain was sequenced within a study of tumor and adjacent non-tumor tissue in lung cancer. At the level of the study: Each sample yielded approximately 4.2 million productive TCRbeta reads on average.

Germline V CDR1 and CDR2: SEHNR, FQNEAQ (reference sequence). The CDR3 sequence is 16 residues long. V gave up 5 bases and J gave up 9 bases, with 25 bases separating them. Concerning this clonotype itself: Its matching antigen is unknown.

This sample's RNA came from whole unsorted tissue. Distant lung tissue was collected more than 3 cm away from the tumor edge. Study results and caveats: Normal lung showed higher cumulative top 100 clone frequency than tumor.

TCRbeta libraries were built with three rounds of nested PCR, modified from ARM-PCR. TCRdb ran MiXCR on the multiplex PCR reads and lists one entry per CDR3 protein. The sample records 65,000 to 85,000 distinct CDR3 sequences, more than 75% being singletons. V is TRBV7-9 and J is TRBJ2-5, with D maybe TRBD1 (5 bases). This TCR derives from a man aged 55 to 70 with non-small cell lung cancer. Source material: distant non-tumor lung tissue. This CDR3 is CASSTSRTRNPGAQYF. The CDR3 nucleotides read TGTGCCAGCAGCACCTCCCGGACAAGGAATCCTGGGGCCCAGTACTTC.